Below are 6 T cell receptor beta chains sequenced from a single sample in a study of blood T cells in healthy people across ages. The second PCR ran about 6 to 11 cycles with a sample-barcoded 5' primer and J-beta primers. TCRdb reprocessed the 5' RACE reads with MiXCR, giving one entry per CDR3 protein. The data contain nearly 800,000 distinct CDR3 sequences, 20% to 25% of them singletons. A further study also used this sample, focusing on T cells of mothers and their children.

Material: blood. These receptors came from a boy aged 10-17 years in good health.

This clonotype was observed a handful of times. CDR3 in DNA: TGCGCCAGCAGCCAAGGGTTGGGGGTACACACTGAAGCTTTCTTT. This sequence encodes CASSQGLGVHTEAFF. The genes are TRBV4-1 and TRBJ1-1, with a possible D match to TRBD1 (5 bases). V was cut by 1 base and J by 3 bases, with 12 bases left in between. CDR3 length: 15 residues. Germline V lookup: CDR1 MGHRA, CDR2 YSYEKL.

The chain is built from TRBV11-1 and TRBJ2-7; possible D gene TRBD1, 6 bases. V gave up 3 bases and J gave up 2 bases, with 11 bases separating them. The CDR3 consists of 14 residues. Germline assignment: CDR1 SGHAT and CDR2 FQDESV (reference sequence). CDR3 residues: CASSFQGSPYEQYF. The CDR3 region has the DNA TGTGCCAGCAGCTTCCAGGGGAGTCCCTACGAGCAGTACTTC.

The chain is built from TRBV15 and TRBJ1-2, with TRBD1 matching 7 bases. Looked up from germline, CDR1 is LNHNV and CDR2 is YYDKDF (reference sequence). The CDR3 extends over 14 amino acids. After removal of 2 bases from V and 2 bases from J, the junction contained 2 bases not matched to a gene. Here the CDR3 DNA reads TGTGCCACCAGCAGACAGGGGGAAAACTATGGCTACACCTTC. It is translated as CATSRQGENYGYTF.

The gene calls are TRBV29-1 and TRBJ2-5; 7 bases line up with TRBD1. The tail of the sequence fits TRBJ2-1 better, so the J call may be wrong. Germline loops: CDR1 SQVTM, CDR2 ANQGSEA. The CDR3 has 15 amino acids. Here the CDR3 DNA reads TGCAGCGTTGAGGATGAGGGGGCGCAATACAATGAGCAGTTCTTC. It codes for CSVEDEGAQYNEQFF.

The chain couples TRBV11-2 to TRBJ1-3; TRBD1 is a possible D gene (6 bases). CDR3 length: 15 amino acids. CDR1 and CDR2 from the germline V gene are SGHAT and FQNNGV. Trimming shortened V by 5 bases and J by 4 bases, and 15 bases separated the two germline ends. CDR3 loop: CASSPQGAKGNTIYF. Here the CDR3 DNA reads TGTGCCAGCAGCCCACAGGGAGCGAAGGGAAACACCATATATTTT.

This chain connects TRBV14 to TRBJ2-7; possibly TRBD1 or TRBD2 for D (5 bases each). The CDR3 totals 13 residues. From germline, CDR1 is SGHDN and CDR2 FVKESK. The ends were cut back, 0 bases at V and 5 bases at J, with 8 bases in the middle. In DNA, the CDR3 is TGTGCCAGCAGCCAAGAATGGGGGAACGAGCAGTACTTC. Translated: CASSQEWGNEQYF.